Sequencing of this T cell receptor (beta chain) was carried out in a study of OX40 agonist ivuxolimab in advanced cancers. Across the whole study: Of mixed ages from about 20 to 90 and averaging approximately 60 years, the group was almost 85% male.

V was pared by 5 bases and J by 4 bases, with 15 bases between. The CDR3 spans 14 residues. Germline lookup yields CDR1 SGHRS and CDR2 YFSETQ. The data were produced by immunoSEQ multiplex PCR, yet TCRdb's version contains in-frame clones alone and is incomplete. There are under 40,000 clones in the sample; roughly 89% occur only once, and 0.8% to 1% lies in the top ten. Sequences were derived from CD4+ or CD8+ T cells sorted from blood, sampled in a trial of the OX40 agonist ivuxolimab. This TCR came from an adult with an advanced solid tumor such as melanoma, head and neck, liver or kidney cancer. The chain recombines TRBV5-1 with TRBJ1-2; D possibly corresponds to TRBD1 (5 bases). The CDR3 DNA follows: TGCGCCAGCAGTTTGAATAACCAGGGCTATGGCTACACCTTC. It encodes CASSLNNQGYGYTF.